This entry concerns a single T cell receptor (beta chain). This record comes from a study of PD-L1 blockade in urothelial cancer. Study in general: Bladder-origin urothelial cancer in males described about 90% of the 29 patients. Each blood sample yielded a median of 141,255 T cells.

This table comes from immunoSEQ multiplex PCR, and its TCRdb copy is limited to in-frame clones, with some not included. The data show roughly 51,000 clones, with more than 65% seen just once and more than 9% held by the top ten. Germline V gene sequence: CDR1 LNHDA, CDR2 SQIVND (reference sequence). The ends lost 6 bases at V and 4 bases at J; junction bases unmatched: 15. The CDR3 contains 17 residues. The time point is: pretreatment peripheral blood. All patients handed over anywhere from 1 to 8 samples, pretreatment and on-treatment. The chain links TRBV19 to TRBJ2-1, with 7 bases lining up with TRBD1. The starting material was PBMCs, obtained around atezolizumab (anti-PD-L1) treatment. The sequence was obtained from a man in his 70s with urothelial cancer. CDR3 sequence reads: CASRNLYRGSGYNEQFF. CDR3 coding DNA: TGTGCCAGTAGGAACTTATACAGGGGAAGTGGATACAATGAGCAGTTCTTC.